The 22 T cell receptor beta chains below all came from one sample that was sequenced in a study of T cell therapy after organ transplantation. Time point of the sample: 4-8 weeks after completion of therapy. TCRdb's copy holds only in-frame clones and misses some; the assay was immunoSEQ multiplex PCR. The sample contains fewer than 25,000 clones, over 75% of which appear only once. The antigens for these receptors are not known. Sequencing was performed on CD8+ T cells from blood, taken after autologous CMV-specific T cell therapy. These receptor sequences come from a human patient who had received a solid organ transplant and had CMV disease. Some T cells could come from the graft donor.

This rearrangement joins TRBV6-5 to TRBJ1-2; D gene unclear. The CDR3 runs 13 residues. Germline V gives CDR1 MNHEY, CDR2 SVGAGI. Trimming cost V 7 bases and J 2 bases, with 11 bases left between them. The CDR3 sequence is CASTPGPNYGYTF. CDR3 coding DNA: TGTGCCAGCACTCCCGGACCCAACTATGGCTACACCTTC.

The chain links TRBV15 to TRBJ1-1, with D uncertain. V shed 0 bases and J shed 0 bases, with 5 bases lying between them. The CDR3 length is 14 residues. Per germline, CDR1 LNHNV and CDR2 YYDKDF (reference sequence). Written as DNA, the CDR3 is TGTGCCACCAGCAGAGATCGGGTGAACACTGAAGCTTTCTTT. Its protein product is CATSRDRVNTEAFF.

The rearrangement uses TRBV30 and TRBJ2-1; 7 nucleotides align to TRBD1. CDR3 length equals 14 residues. V was clipped by 4 bases and J by 0 bases; unmatched bases: 3. Germline assignment: CDR1 GTSNPN and CDR2 SVGIG (reference sequence). CDR3: CAWKGTASYNEQFF. DNA of the CDR3: TGTGCCTGGAAAGGGACAGCCTCCTACAATGAGCAGTTCTTC.

The chain couples TRBV4-2 to TRBJ2-1; 13 positions match TRBD2. V shed 3 bases and J 8 bases; nucleotides not matched to a gene: 10. The length of the CDR3 is 17 residues. Germline values: CDR1 LGHNA, CDR2 YNFKEQ. The CDR3 spells CASSHNEGLAGMHEQFF. In DNA, the CDR3 is TGTGCCAGCAGCCACAACGAGGGACTAGCGGGAATGCATGAGCAGTTCTTC.

The rearrangement joins TRBV5-5 to TRBJ1-2, with D perhaps matching TRBD1 (5 bases). This CDR3 is 13 amino acids long. Germline CDR1 SGHKS, CDR2 YYEKEE (reference sequence). Trimming took 2 bases from V and 4 from J, leaving 9 bases between them. CDR3 loop: CASSFPGPYGYTF. CDR3 DNA sequence: TGTGCCAGCAGCTTCCCAGGGCCCTATGGCTACACCTTC.

V gene TRBV7-9 combines with J gene TRBJ2-1; 9 bases map to TRBD2. Germline V gene data show CDR1 as SEHNR and CDR2 as FQNEAQ (reference sequence). With V trimmed by 8 bases and J by 8 bases, 16 bases remained unmatched. The CDR3 length is 16 residues. The CDR3 spells CASPIAGVNGRDEQFF. The DNA of the CDR3 is TGTGCCAGCCCAATAGCGGGAGTAAACGGTCGGGATGAGCAGTTCTTC.

The chain combines TRBV19 with TRBJ2-5, with no clear D. Trimming took 6 bases from V and 5 from J, leaving 10 bases between them. The CDR3 spans 12 residues. The germline CDR1 and CDR2 sequences are LNHDA and SQIVND (reference sequence). The CDR3 sequence: CASRDLRETQYF. For the CDR3, the DNA is TGTGCCAGTAGGGATCTGCGGGAGACCCAGTACTTC.

This chain uses TRBV5-5 with TRBJ1-1; D ambiguous. This CDR3 has 13 residues. V was trimmed by 5 bases and J by 9 bases, leaving 17 bases between them. Germline CDR1 is SGHKS and CDR2 is YYEKEE (reference sequence). The CDR3 loop is CASRFPGGPQAFF. The CDR3 DNA follows: TGTGCCAGCAGATTCCCCGGTGGGCCCCAAGCTTTCTTT.

This clone is a singleton in its sample. The chain combines TRBV7-9 with TRBJ2-1, with D possibly called TRBD1 or TRBD2 (5 bases each). Germline values: CDR1 SEHNR, CDR2 FQNEAQ (reference sequence). V was trimmed by 0 bases and J by 8 bases, leaving 8 bases between them. The CDR3 runs 13 residues. The CDR3 DNA follows: TGTGCCAGCAGCTTAGCCGGGGACCATGAGCAGTTCTTC. This translates into CASSLAGDHEQFF.

V and J are TRBV7-9 and TRBJ2-7; D unresolved. The V end lost 5 bases, the J end lost 5 bases, and 13 bases lay between the germline ends. The CDR3 spans 13 residues. Looked up from germline, CDR1 is SEHNR and CDR2 is FQNEAQ (reference sequence). CDR3 residues: CASSMGSVNEQYF. The DNA for the CDR3 is TGTGCCAGCAGCATGGGGTCTGTAAACGAGCAGTACTTC.

V and J are TRBV5-8 and TRBJ2-7, with 7 nucleotides matching TRBD1. CDR1 is SGHTS, CDR2 YDEGEE, per germline. V gave up 4 bases and J gave up 7 bases; unmatched junction bases: 5. The CDR3 consists of 12 residues. The CDR3 bases are TGTGCCAGCAGCCCCACAGGGGAAGAGCAGTACTTC. It is translated as CASSPTGEEQYF.

V is TRBV11-2 and J is TRBJ2-2; D remains unclear. V shed 4 bases and J shed 6 bases, with 6 bases lying between them. The germline V gene has CDR1 SGHAT and CDR2 FQNNGV. The CDR3 spans 12 residues. The CDR3 sequence: CASSSKPGELFF. The CDR3 DNA reads as TGTGCCAGCAGCTCCAAACCCGGGGAGCTGTTTTTT.

J is TRBJ1-1 and V is TRBV7-6, with 7 bases identical to TRBD1. The CDR3 sequence is 16 residues long. From germline, CDR1 is SGHVS and CDR2 FNYEAQ. J gave up 0 bases and V 6 bases, and 10 bases lay outside the gene matches. CDR3 amino acids: CASRTDRIPLNTEAFF. CDR3 in DNA: TGTGCCAGCAGAACGGACAGGATTCCCCTGAACACTGAAGCTTTCTTT.

A single count supports this clone. CDR3 in DNA: TGCAGCGTAAAGACAGGGAGCTCCTACGAGCAGTACTTC. It translates to CSVKTGSSYEQYF. This chain connects TRBV29-1 to TRBJ2-7; 7 bases map to TRBD1. J lost 0 bases, V lost 6 bases, and 5 bases had no gene match. This CDR3 is built from 13 residues. Germline CDR1 and CDR2: SQVTM and ANQGSEA.

The V call is TRBV19, the J call TRBJ1-1; 9 bases align to TRBD1. Germline lookup yields CDR1 LNHDA and CDR2 SQIVND (reference sequence). V shed 5 bases, J shed 5 bases, and the junction held 3 bases outside the gene matches. The CDR3 consists of 13 residues. CDR3 amino acids: CASSSTGGTEAFF. In nucleotides, the CDR3 is TGTGCCAGTAGTTCGACAGGGGGTACTGAAGCTTTCTTT.

This rearrangement joins TRBV27 to TRBJ1-1; a possible D gene is TRBD1 (6 bases). Germline values: CDR1 MNHEY, CDR2 SMNVEV (reference sequence). The germline V and J ends were trimmed by 6 bases and 4 bases, with 15 bases remaining between them. The CDR3 sequence is 14 residues long. CDR3 in amino acids: CASRYQGRVTEAFF. The CDR3 bases are TGTGCCAGCAGGTACCAGGGGAGGGTCACTGAAGCTTTCTTT.

The gene calls are TRBV4-3 and TRBJ1-2, with D unresolved. Per germline, CDR1 LGHNA and CDR2 YSLEER. V lost 0 bases to trimming and J lost 4 bases, with 9 bases between them. There are 14 residues in the CDR3. In nucleotides, the CDR3 is TGCGCCAGCAGCCAAGACCGCAACCTCTATGGCTACACCTTC. Protein product: CASSQDRNLYGYTF.

The chain recombines TRBV30 with TRBJ2-5; D possibly matches TRBD1 or TRBD2 (5 bases each). The better agreement between TRBJ2-7 and the DNA end casts doubt on the J call. The CDR3 contains 14 residues. In germline, CDR1 is GTSNPN, CDR2 SVGIG (reference sequence). DNA for the CDR3: TGTGCCTGGAGCGGGACCTTCGGGCTTGCCGAGCAGTACTTC. Encoded protein: CAWSGTFGLAEQYF.

This clone is deemed medium-sized. CDR3 residues: CASSLEFSQVPYEQYF. DNA of the CDR3: TGTGCCAGCAGCTTAGAGTTTAGCCAGGTTCCCTACGAGCAGTACTTC. This rearrangement joins TRBV7-9 to TRBJ2-7; no clear D gene. The CDR3 covers 16 residues. Deletions cut 1 base from V and 2 bases from J, with 15 bases between. Germline CDR1 is SEHNR and CDR2 is FQNEAQ (reference sequence).

The rearrangement joins TRBV19 to TRBJ1-2; D might be TRBD1 (5 bases). From germline, CDR1 is LNHDA and CDR2 SQIVND (reference sequence). V was pared by 5 bases and J by 6 bases, with 22 bases between. The CDR3 contains 16 residues. In DNA, the CDR3 is TGTGCCAGTAGTGGGGGTACAGCAGGGTTTGTCGATGGCTACACCTTC. Protein sequence: CASSGGTAGFVDGYTF.

The chain combines TRBV19 with TRBJ1-3; possible D gene TRBD1, 5 bases. CDR3 length: 14 amino acids. Germline V gene sequence: CDR1 LNHDA, CDR2 SQIVND (reference sequence). The V and J ends lost 7 bases and 0 bases respectively, with 10 bases between them. The CDR3 is CASIGGDSGNTIYF. CDR3 in DNA: TGTGCCAGTATCGGAGGGGACTCTGGAAACACCATATATTTT.

The V call is TRBV19, the J call TRBJ2-1; D is unresolved. From germline, CDR1 is LNHDA and CDR2 SQIVND (reference sequence). V lost 6 bases to trimming and J lost 7 bases, with 19 bases between them. The CDR3 loop spans 15 amino acids. The CDR3 coding sequence is TGTGCCAGTAGCCCTTCCTCATTCCCTGGGAATGAGCAGTTCTTC. Amino acids: CASSPSSFPGNEQFF.